This T cell receptor (beta chain) was obtained from a study of human T cells and chemical hapten exposure. Study-level results: TCRs at high frequency, those above 1 in 1000, did not change with DPC sensitization. The study found that PT1 expanded TCR counts correlated positively with patch test score.

This clonotype was recorded at least ten times. Its antigen is not known. MiXCR was run by TCRdb on the RACE reads, yielding one entry per CDR3 protein. The sample holds 100,000 or so distinct CDR3 sequences, 7% to 10% seen once. This sample's time point: patch test 2, 6 weeks after DPC sensitization. Treatment given: therapeutic diphenylcyclopropenone sensitization with weekly scalp DPC. The V segment lost 5 bases and the J segment 4 bases; nucleotides outside the gene matches: 7. Germline V gene data show CDR1 as WSHSY and CDR2 as SAAADI. CDR3 length equals 14 residues. V gene TRBV10-2 combines with J gene TRBJ2-7; the match to TRBD2 covers 8 bases. Sequenced here: whole blood, sampled in connection with sensitization to the hapten diphenylcyclopropenone (DPC). The clonotype was recovered from a woman aged 40 to 50 with alopecia areata. Some clones in this sample may be carry-over from other donors' samples. The CDR3 DNA is TGCGCCAGCAGTCGGGGGGGACTGTCTTACGAGCAGTACTTC. As protein: CASSRGGLSYEQYF.